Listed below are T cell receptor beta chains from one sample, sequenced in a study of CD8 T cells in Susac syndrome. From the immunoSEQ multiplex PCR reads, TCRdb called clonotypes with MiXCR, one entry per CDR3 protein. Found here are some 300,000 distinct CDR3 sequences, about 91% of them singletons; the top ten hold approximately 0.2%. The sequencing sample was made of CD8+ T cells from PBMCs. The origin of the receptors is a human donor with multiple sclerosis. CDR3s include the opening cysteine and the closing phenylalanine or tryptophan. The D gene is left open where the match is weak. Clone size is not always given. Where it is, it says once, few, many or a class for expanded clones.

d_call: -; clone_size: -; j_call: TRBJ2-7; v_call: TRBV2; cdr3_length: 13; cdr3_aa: CASRFYAGDEQYF; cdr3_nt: TGTGCCAGCAGATTTTATGCGGGCGACGAGCAGTACTTC
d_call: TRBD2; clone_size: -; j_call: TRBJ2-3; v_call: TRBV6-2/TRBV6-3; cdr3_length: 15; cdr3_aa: CASSYSPRGDDTQYF; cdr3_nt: TGTGCCAGCAGTTACTCCCCTCGGGGGGATGATACGCAGTATTTT
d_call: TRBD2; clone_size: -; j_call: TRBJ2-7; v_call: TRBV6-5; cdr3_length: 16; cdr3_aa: CASSSPTRLAINEQYF; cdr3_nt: TGTGCCAGCAGTTCTCCGACCCGACTAGCGATCAACGAGCAGTACTTC
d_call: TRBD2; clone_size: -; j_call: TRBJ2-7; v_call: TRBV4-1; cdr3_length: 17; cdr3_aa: CASSQSPTSGGASEQYF; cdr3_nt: TGCGCCAGCAGCCAATCCCCGACTAGCGGGGGGGCGAGCGAGCAGTACTTC
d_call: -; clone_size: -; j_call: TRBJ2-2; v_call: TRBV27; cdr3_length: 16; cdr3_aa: CASSLAEKMNTGELFF; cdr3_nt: TGTGCCAGCAGTTTGGCGGAGAAGATGAACACCGGGGAGCTGTTTTTT
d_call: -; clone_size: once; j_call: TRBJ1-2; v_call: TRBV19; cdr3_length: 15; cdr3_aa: CASRLPQDINYGYTF; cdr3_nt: TGTGCCAGTAGGCTTCCACAGGATATTAACTATGGCTACACCTTC
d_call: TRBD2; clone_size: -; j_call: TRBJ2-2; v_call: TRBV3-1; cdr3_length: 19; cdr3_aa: CASSQDPERGAANTGELFF; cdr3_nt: TGTGCCAGCAGCCAAGATCCGGAGCGGGGGGCCGCGAACACCGGGGAGCTGTTTTTT
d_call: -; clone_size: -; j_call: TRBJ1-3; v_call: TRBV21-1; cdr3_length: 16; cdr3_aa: CASSKVTQGSGNTIYF; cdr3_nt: TGTGCCAGCAGCAAAGTAACCCAGGGCTCTGGAAACACCATATATTTT
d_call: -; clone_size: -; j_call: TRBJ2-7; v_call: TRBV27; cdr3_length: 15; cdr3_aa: CASTPVGGGLYEQYF; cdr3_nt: TGTGCCAGCACTCCCGTGGGGGGGGGCCTGTACGAGCAGTACTTC
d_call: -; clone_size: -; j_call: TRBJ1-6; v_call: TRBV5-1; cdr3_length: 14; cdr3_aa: CASSLWEQYSPLHF; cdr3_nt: TGCGCCAGCAGCTTGTGGGAACAGTATTCACCCCTCCACTTT
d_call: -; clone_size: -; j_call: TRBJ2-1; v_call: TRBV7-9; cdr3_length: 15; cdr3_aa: CASSLGIGIYNEQFF; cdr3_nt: TGTGCCAGCAGCTTAGGGATTGGGATTTACAATGAGCAGTTCTTC
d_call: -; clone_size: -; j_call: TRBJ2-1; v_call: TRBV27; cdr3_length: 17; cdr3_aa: CASSPLTPGRSYNEQFF; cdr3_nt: TGTGCCAGCAGTCCCCTCACCCCGGGCCGCTCCTACAATGAGCAGTTCTTC
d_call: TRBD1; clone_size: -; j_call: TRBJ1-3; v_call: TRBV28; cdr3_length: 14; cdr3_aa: CASRAQGAENTIYF; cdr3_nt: TGTGCCAGCAGAGCACAGGGGGCAGAAAACACCATATATTTT
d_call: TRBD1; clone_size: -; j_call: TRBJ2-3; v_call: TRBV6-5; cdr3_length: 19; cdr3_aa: CASSYADREGGDHGDTQYF; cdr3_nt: TGTGCCAGCAGTTACGCGGACAGGGAAGGGGGTGATCACGGAGATACGCAGTATTTT
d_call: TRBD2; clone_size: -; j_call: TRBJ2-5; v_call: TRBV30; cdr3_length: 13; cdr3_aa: CAISDGGRETQYF; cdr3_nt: TGTGCAATTAGCGACGGCGGGAGAGAGACCCAGTACTTC
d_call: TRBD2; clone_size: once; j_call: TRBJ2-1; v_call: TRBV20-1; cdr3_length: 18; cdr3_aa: CSAVGLGLAGETYNEQFF; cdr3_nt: TGCAGTGCTGTAGGGCTGGGACTAGCGGGAGAAACCTACAATGAGCAGTTCTTC
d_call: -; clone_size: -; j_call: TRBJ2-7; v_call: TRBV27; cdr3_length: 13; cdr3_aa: CASSLRGYYEQYF; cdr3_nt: TGTGCCAGCAGTTTAAGGGGCTACTACGAGCAGTACTTC
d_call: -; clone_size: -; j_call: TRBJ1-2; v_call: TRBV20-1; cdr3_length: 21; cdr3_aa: CSARVGVGFSSGGPWAYGYTF; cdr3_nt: TGCAGTGCTAGAGTGGGAGTGGGATTCTCGAGTGGGGGGCCCTGGGCGTATGGCTACACCTTC
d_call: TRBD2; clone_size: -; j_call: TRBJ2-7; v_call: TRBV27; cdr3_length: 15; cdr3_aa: CASSPLAIGPHEQYF; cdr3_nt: TGTGCCAGCAGTCCACTAGCGATAGGTCCCCACGAGCAGTACTTC
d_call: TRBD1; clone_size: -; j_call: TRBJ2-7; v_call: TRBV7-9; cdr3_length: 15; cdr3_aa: CASSHRDRNPYEQYF; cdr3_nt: TGTGCCAGCAGCCACCGGGACAGAAACCCCTACGAGCAGTACTTC
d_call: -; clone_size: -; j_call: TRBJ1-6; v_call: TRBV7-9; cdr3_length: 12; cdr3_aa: CASSSFDSPLHF; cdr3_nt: TGTGCCAGCAGCTCCTTCGATTCACCCCTCCACTTT
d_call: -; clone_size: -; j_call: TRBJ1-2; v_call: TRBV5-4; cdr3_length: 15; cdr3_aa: CASTSDGGIDYGYTF; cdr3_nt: TGTGCCAGCACCTCGGATGGGGGCATCGACTATGGCTACACCTTC
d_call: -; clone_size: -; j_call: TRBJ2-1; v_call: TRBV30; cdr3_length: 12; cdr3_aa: CAWSWGEDEQFF; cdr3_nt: TGTGCCTGGAGTTGGGGGGAGGATGAGCAGTTCTTC
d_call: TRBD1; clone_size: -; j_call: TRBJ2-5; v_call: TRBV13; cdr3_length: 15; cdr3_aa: CASSIDRGLRETQYF; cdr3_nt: TGTGCCAGCAGCATCGACAGGGGGCTACGGGAGACCCAGTACTTC
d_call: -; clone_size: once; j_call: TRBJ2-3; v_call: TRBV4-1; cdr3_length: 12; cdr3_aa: CASSQGGLMQYF; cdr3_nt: TGCGCCAGCAGCCAAGGGGGCCTAATGCAGTATTTT
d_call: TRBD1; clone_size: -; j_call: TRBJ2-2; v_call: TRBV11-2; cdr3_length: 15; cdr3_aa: CASSWAGGYTGELFF; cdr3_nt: TGTGCCAGCAGCTGGGCAGGGGGTTACACCGGGGAGCTGTTTTTT
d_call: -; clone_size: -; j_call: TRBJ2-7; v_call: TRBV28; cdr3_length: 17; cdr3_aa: CASSLGVGQVGSYEQYF; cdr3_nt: TGTGCCAGCAGTTTAGGCGTAGGTCAGGTGGGCTCCTACGAGCAGTACTTC
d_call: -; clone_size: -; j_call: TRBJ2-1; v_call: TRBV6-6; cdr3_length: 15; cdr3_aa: CASSPTPDGYNEQFF; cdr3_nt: TGTGCCAGCAGTCCCACCCCGGACGGCTACAATGAGCAGTTCTTC
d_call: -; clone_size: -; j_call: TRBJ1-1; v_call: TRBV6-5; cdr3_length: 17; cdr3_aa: CASSYHLGEGLNTEAFF; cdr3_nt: TGTGCCAGCAGTTACCACCTCGGAGAGGGATTGAACACTGAAGCTTTCTTT
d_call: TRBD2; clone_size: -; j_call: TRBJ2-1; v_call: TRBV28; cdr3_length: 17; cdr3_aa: CASSSGLAGPAGDEQFF; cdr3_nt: TGTGCCAGCAGTTCGGGACTAGCGGGCCCGGCAGGCGATGAGCAGTTCTTC